This TCR beta chain comes out of a study of lymphopenia after photon versus proton radiotherapy. V lost 5 bases and J 0 bases, leaving 13 bases between the germline ends. CDR3 length equals 16 residues. The V gene's germline CDR1 is SEHNR and CDR2 FQNEAQ (reference sequence). Produced via immunoSEQ multiplex PCR; TCRdb's table is partial and in-frame only. The table shows some 42,000 clones, with roughly four fifths occurring only once. The source material was peripheral blood, sampled from a patient treated with proton-based radiotherapy. The genes are TRBV7-9 and TRBJ1-4; D perhaps matches TRBD1 (5 bases). The TCR was taken from a woman in her seventies with pancreatic cancer. CDR3 sequence (DNA): TGTGCCAGCAGCGGTAAACAGGCGGCAACTAATGAAAAACTGTTTTTT. Translation: CASSGKQAATNEKLFF.